The 9 T cell receptor beta chains below come from one sample, sequenced in a study of OX40 agonist ivuxolimab in advanced cancers. Receptor amplification or capture employed the immunoSEQ multiplex PCR assay. Imported from immuneACCESS, the table was reduced by TCRdb to in-frame sequences with V and J called. These copies leave out some clones; in studies compared against another copy, an unresolved V gene accounts for under half, and the cause of the remainder is not known. This sample has roughly 60,000 clones in its table, and 75% to 90% of those were observed once. The ten largest clonotypes hold 14% of the sample. Here the sequenced sample was CD4+ or CD8+ T cells sorted from blood, taken in a trial of the OX40 agonist ivuxolimab. Receptors were obtained from an adult with an advanced solid tumor such as melanoma, head and neck, liver or kidney cancer.

CDR3 region: CASSFAVSYEQYF. CDR3 in DNA: TGTGCCAGCAGTTTCGCAGTATCCTACGAGCAGTACTTC. The chain combines TRBV27 with TRBJ2-7; D is unclear. V gave up 3 bases and J gave up 1 base, with 7 bases separating them. CDR1 MNHEY and CDR2 SMNVEV come from the germline V gene (reference sequence). This CDR3 comprises 13 residues.

This clone is a singleton in its sample. The chain has TRBV6-1 and TRBJ2-1; D is uncertain. Between the trimmed V and J ends, which lost 1 base and 10 bases, there was a span of 11 bases. CDR1 and CDR2 (germline): MNHNS, SASEGT. The CDR3 runs 13 residues. CDR3: CASSEGYAMEQFF. In DNA form, the CDR3 reads TGTGCCAGCAGTGAAGGTTATGCGATGGAGCAGTTCTTC.

This clone was counted once. The chain couples TRBV7-9 to TRBJ1-1; 7 nucleotides line up with TRBD1. Germline V gives CDR1 SEHNR, CDR2 FQNEAQ (reference sequence). The CDR3 loop spans 15 amino acids. Trimming removed 4 bases from V and 5 bases from J; junction bases left unmatched: 10. CDR3 bases: TGTGCCAGCAGCTATCCCAGGGGGAGAGGGACTGAAGCTTTCTTT. This encodes CASSYPRGRGTEAFF.

This chain uses TRBV9 with TRBJ2-3, with a possible D match to TRBD2 (6 bases). CDR3 length: 16 amino acids. Between the trimmed V and J ends, which lost 3 bases and 2 bases, there was a span of 16 bases. Germline assignment: CDR1 SGDLS and CDR2 YYNGEE. The CDR3 nucleotides are TGTGCCAGCAGCGCAACCGGGACTCACCACACAGATACGCAGTATTTT. It specifies CASSATGTHHTDTQYF. The whole variable domain, remainder taken from reference TRBV9 and TRBJ2-3, is DSGVTQTPKHLITATGQRVTLRCSPRSGDLSVYWYQQSLDQGLQFLIQYYNGEERAKGNILERFSAQQFPDLHSELNLSSLELGDSALYFCASSATGTHHTDTQYFGPGTRLTVL.

This sequence joins TRBV5-3 and TRBJ2-1; the match to TRBD1 covers 7 bases. TRBV5-3 is flagged as an ORF with uncertain function. The CDR3 sequence is 15 residues long. Trimming took 4 bases from V and 5 from J; bases not matched to a gene: 9. The CDR3 DNA sequence: TGTGCCAGAAGCCCCGGGACAGACTTACACAATGAGCAGTTCTTC. This encodes CARSPGTDLHNEQFF.

The rearrangement joins TRBV27 to TRBJ2-3; 7 nucleotides line up with TRBD1. Germline CDR1 MNHEY, CDR2 SMNVEV (reference sequence). CDR3 length equals 14 residues. The trim removed 7 bases at V and 6 bases at J, leaving 10 bases unmatched. The CDR3 protein is CASNGAGGSDTQYF. The DNA for the CDR3 is TGTGCCAGCAACGGGGCAGGGGGTTCGGATACGCAGTATTTT.

The chain links TRBV27 to TRBJ2-1; 9 nucleotides match TRBD2. The J segment lost 0 bases and the V segment lost 6 bases, leaving 3 bases of the junction unmatched. This CDR3 contains 15 residues. In germline, CDR1 is MNHEY, CDR2 SMNVEV (reference sequence). The DNA for the CDR3 is TGTGCCAGCAGATCAGCGGGAGGCTCCTACAATGAGCAGTTCTTC. Translation: CASRSAGGSYNEQFF.

CDR3 nucleotide sequence: TGTGCCAGCAGCCCGCGGTGGACAAGGTCGAACACTGAAGCTTTCTTT. Amino acid sequence: CASSPRWTRSNTEAFF. This chain uses TRBV7-2 with TRBJ1-1, with D maybe TRBD1 (5 bases). The CDR3 contains 16 residues. Germline V CDR1 and CDR2: SGHTA, FQGNSA. The V end lost 5 bases, the J end lost 1 base, and 17 bases lay between the germline ends.

The chain links TRBV19 to TRBJ2-5; D unresolved. CDR1 is LNHDA, CDR2 SQIVND, per germline (reference sequence). The length of the CDR3 is 14 residues. The ends were cut back, 5 bases at V and 2 bases at J, with 12 bases in the middle. CDR3: CASSSWSQQETQYF. In DNA form, the CDR3 reads TGTGCCAGTAGTTCCTGGAGTCAGCAAGAGACCCAGTACTTC.